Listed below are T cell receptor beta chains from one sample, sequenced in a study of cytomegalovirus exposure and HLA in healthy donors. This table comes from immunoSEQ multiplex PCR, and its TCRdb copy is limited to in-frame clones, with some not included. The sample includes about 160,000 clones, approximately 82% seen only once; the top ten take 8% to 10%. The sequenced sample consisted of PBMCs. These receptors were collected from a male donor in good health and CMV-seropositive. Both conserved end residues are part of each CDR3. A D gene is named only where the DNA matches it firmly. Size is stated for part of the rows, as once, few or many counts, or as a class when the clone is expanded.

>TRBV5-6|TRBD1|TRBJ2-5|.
CASSRTGGLETQYF
TGTGCCAGCAGCCGTACAGGGGGCCTGGAGACCCAGTACTTC
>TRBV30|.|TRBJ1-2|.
CAWIRGGGYTF
TGTGCCTGGATTAGGGGAGGCGGCTACACCTTC
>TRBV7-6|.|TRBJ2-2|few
CASSSGQPFGGELFF
TGTGCCAGCAGCTCTGGACAGCCTTTTGGGGGGGAGCTGTTTTTT
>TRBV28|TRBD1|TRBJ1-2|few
CASSWDRGRIYGYTF
TGTGCCAGCAGTTGGGACAGGGGGCGAATCTATGGCTACACCTTC
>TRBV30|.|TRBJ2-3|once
CAWSVGGDTQYF
TGTGCCTGGAGTGTAGGCGGGGATACGCAGTATTTT
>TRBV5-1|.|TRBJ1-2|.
CASSLETLREYGYTF
TGCGCCAGCAGCTTGGAAACCCTCCGGGAGTATGGCTACACCTTC
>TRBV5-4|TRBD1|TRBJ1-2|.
CASSPPQGSLNGYTF
TGTGCCAGCAGCCCGCCACAGGGGTCCCTCAATGGCTACACCTTC
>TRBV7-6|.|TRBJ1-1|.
CASSSLQGNTEAFF
TGTGCCAGCAGCTCACTACAGGGGAACACTGAAGCTTTCTTT
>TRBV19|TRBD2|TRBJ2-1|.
CASSIRTSDGEQFF
TGTGCCAGTAGTATTCGGACTAGTGATGGTGAGCAGTTCTTC
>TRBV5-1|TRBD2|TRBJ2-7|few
CASSLSSGGAYEQYF
TGCGCCAGCAGCTTGTCTAGCGGGGGGGCCTACGAGCAGTACTTC
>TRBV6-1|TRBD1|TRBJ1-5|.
CASSEGQGVVSNQPQHF
TGTGCCAGCAGTGAGGGACAGGGCGTCGTTAGCAATCAGCCCCAGCATTTT
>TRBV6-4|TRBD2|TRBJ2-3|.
CASSPRTSGGAADTQYF
TGTGCCAGCAGTCCCCGGACTAGCGGGGGGGCCGCAGATACGCAGTATTTT
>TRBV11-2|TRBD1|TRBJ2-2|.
CASSSGQGTGGELFF
TGTGCCAGCAGCTCGGGACAGGGGACCGGCGGGGAGCTGTTTTTT
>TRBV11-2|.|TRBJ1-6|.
CASSFGGSGGRSPLHF
TGTGCCAGCAGCTTCGGGGGGTCGGGGGGCCGTTCACCCCTCCACTTT
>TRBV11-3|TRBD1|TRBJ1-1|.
CASSFRQGLNTEAFF
TGTGCCAGCAGCTTCCGACAGGGTTTGAACACTGAAGCTTTCTTT
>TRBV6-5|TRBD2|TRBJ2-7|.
CASSYSSGSPYEQYF
TGTGCCAGCAGTTACTCTAGCGGGAGCCCCTACGAGCAGTACTTC
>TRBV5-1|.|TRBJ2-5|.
CASSSVGTLQETQYF
TGCGCCAGCAGCTCGGTCGGGACACTACAAGAGACCCAGTACTTC
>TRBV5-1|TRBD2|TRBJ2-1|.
CASSLSGGAYNEQFF
TGCGCCAGCAGCTTGTCGGGGGGGGCCTACAATGAGCAGTTCTTC
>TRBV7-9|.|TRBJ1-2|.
CASSLNYGYTF
TGTGCCAGCAGCCTCAACTATGGCTACACCTTC
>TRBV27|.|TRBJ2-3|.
CASSFTAPPDEYF
TGTGCCAGCAGTTTTACAGCCCCCCCCGATGAGTATTTT
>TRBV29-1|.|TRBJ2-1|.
CSVEYRYNEQFF
TGCAGCGTTGAGTACAGGTACAATGAGCAGTTCTTC
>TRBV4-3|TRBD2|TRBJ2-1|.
CASSQDGLAGNEQFF
TGCGCCAGCAGCCAGGACGGACTAGCGGGAAATGAGCAGTTCTTC
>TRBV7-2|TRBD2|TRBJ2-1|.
CASSFRTSGGEQFF
TGTGCCAGCAGTTTCCGGACTAGCGGGGGTGAGCAGTTCTTC